This record looks at one T cell receptor (beta chain) sequence and its context. These data come from a study of blood T cell repertoires in COVID-19. Whole-study context: Sites across the United States, Italy and Spain contributed samples from acute and convalescent COVID-19. In each case, the material was cDNA or gDNA derived from T cells, B-cell-depleted T cells, or PBMCs.

The germline V gene encodes CDR1 MDHEN and CDR2 SYDVKM. The length of the CDR3 is 16 residues. The V segment lost 5 bases and the J segment 7 bases; nucleotides outside the gene matches: 8. Per the study methods: The assay estimated nucleated cells by amplifying reference gene primers. The method was immunoSEQ multiplex PCR; TCRdb's version includes in-frame clones alone and lacks a portion of them. Clonal size and the V and J genes are those of that table, whereas D and trimming came from the DNA. The data hold roughly 300,000 clones, with under 90% observed a single time. The sequenced material came from peripheral blood. The chain combines TRBV28 with TRBJ2-1, with 13 bases aligning to TRBD2. The TCR was taken from a woman between 25 and 40 years old with COVID-19, enrolled during active disease. The CDR3 is CASSLGTSGVWNEQFF. CDR3 bases: TGTGCCAGCAGTCTAGGGACTAGCGGGGTTTGGAATGAGCAGTTCTTC.